This T cell receptor (beta chain) derives from a study of CD8+ T cells in alopecia areata. Study summary: Treated patients received oral tofacitinib, 5 to 10 mg twice daily. Study outcomes and limitations: While patients received tofacitinib, many expanded lesional clones remained present in scalp and blood. It was lesional scalp, especially alopecia totalis/universalis, that showed higher clonality than normal scalp. Mice showed TCR sharing more clearly than patients did, possibly owing to HLA.

This sample's treatment: oral pan-JAK inhibitor, 5-10 mg twice daily. The CDR3 has 15 amino acids. V lost 6 bases and J 0 bases, leaving 17 bases between the germline ends. Germline V gene data show CDR1 as GTSNPN and CDR2 as SVGIG (reference sequence). About this clone itself: The antigen is unknown.

It was cDNA, reverse transcribed from extracted RNA, that served as the sequencing template. Measured with immunoSEQ multiplex PCR; TCRdb has only the in-frame clones, and not every one. The data show 150,000 to 200,000 clones, 60% seen once. The V and J genes are TRBV30 and TRBJ1-1; D is possibly TRBD1 (6 bases). This specimen consisted of CD4+ T cells sorted from blood, obtained at week 24, from a patient treated with tofacitinib. This sequence originates from a human donor with alopecia areata. The CDR3 protein is CACIKQGNMNTEAFF. The CDR3 nucleotides are TGTGCCTGCATAAAACAGGGTAACATGAACACTGAAGCTTTCTTT.